Following are 26 T cell receptor beta chains from one sample sequenced in a study of blood T cell repertoires in COVID-19. Produced via immunoSEQ multiplex PCR; TCRdb's table is partial and in-frame only. Of approximately 400,000 clones listed, around 83% were seen once; the top ten hold approximately 5%. The sequenced sample was PBMCs or T cells enriched from blood (not recorded which). These TCRs come from a woman in her forties or fifties who had recovered from COVID-19.

J is TRBJ2-1 and V is TRBV24-1, with 10 bases aligning to TRBD1. The length of the CDR3 is 15 residues. Germline V gene sequence: CDR1 KGHDR, CDR2 SFDVKD. After removal of 4 bases from V and 6 bases from J, the junction contained 5 bases not matched to a gene. The CDR3 DNA follows: TGTGCCACCAGTGACCGGACAGGGGGATTCAATGAGCAGTTCTTC. As protein: CATSDRTGGFNEQFF.

The chain has TRBV9 and TRBJ1-2; D not resolved. Trimming took 3 bases from V and 1 from J, leaving 13 bases between them. Germline lookup yields CDR1 SGDLS and CDR2 YYNGEE. The CDR3 is 15 amino acids. The CDR3 coding sequence is TGTGCCAGCAGCGCTCTTTCGCAGGTTAACTATGGCTACACCTTC. It yields the protein CASSALSQVNYGYTF.

J is TRBJ1-3 and V is TRBV12-2; the table names TRBD1, a call not compared with the DNA. TRBV12-2 is deemed a pseudogene. The CDR3 has 16 residues. CDR3: CASRSDRGHSGNTIYF. For the CDR3, the DNA is TGTGCAAGTCGCTCGGACAGGGGACACTCTGGAAACACCATATATTTT.

The gene calls are TRBV5-6 and TRBJ1-2; 7 bases fit TRBD1. Germline loops: CDR1 SGHDT, CDR2 YYEEEE. Losses at the gene ends were 4 bases for V and 0 bases for J; bases not matched to a gene: 3. The CDR3 runs to 14 residues. The CDR3 DNA is TGTGCCAGCAGCCTAGGACAGGCTAACTATGGCTACACCTTC. Its translation: CASSLGQANYGYTF.

J is TRBJ1-2 and V is TRBV7-9; 10 nucleotides align to TRBD1. The V segment lost 2 bases and the J segment 8 bases; nucleotides outside the gene matches: 17. This CDR3 contains 18 residues. In germline, CDR1 is SEHNR, CDR2 FQNEAQ (reference sequence). The CDR3 coding sequence is TGTGCCAGCAGCTTAATTAGGACCTTGACAGGGGGCCCCGGGGGCTACACCTTC. Amino acid sequence: CASSLIRTLTGGPGGYTF.

The CDR3 nucleotides are TGTGCCAGCAGCGTAGAAATTCGATCTCTAGGCTCCTACAATGAGCAGTTCTTC. Translation: CASSVEIRSLGSYNEQFF. This chain links TRBV9 with TRBJ2-1; D unclear. In germline, CDR1 is SGDLS, CDR2 YYNGEE. The CDR3 contains 18 residues. Trimming left V 0 bases short and J 0 bases short, with 16 bases between.

The chain has TRBV30 and TRBJ1-2, with 8 bases fitting TRBD1. Trimming removed 4 bases from V and 3 bases from J; junction bases left unmatched: 4. From germline, CDR1 is GTSNPN and CDR2 SVGIG (reference sequence). The CDR3 has 13 amino acids. CDR3 protein: CAWTTGGDYGYTF. For the CDR3, the DNA is TGTGCCTGGACAACAGGGGGTGACTATGGCTACACCTTC.

This clone was seen only once. DNA for the CDR3: TGTGCCAGCAGTTACGGCGGCAGGGGGGACACTGAAGCTTTCTTT. Translating it yields CASSYGGRGDTEAFF. The chain combines TRBV6-5 with TRBJ1-1; 7 positions agree with TRBD1. The CDR3 totals 15 residues. Losses at the gene ends were 2 bases for V and 3 bases for J; bases not matched to a gene: 6. CDR1 is MNHEY, CDR2 SVGAGI, per germline.

CDR3 residues: CASSFFQGGTEAFF. The CDR3 DNA is TGTGCCAGCAGTTTTTTCCAAGGGGGTACTGAAGCTTTCTTT. This chain links TRBV27 with TRBJ1-1; possible D gene TRBD1, 6 bases. Germline CDR1 reads MNHEY; CDR2 reads SMNVEV (reference sequence). CDR3 length equals 14 residues. V lost 3 bases and J 5 bases, leaving 13 bases between the germline ends.

The chain uses TRBV9 and TRBJ1-6, with 8 positions matching TRBD1. Germline V gives CDR1 SGDLS, CDR2 YYNGEE. The ends lost 0 bases at V and 7 bases at J; junction bases unmatched: 9. CDR3 length: 17 residues. Written as DNA, the CDR3 is TGTGCCAGCAGCGTAGATGCAGGGGGCTTAGGGAATTCACCCCTCCACTTT. This sequence encodes CASSVDAGGLGNSPLHF.

V gene TRBV27 combines with J gene TRBJ1-2; the D gene is possibly TRBD1 (5 bases). Germline V CDR1 and CDR2: MNHEY, SMNVEV (reference sequence). The CDR3 loop spans 15 amino acids. V was clipped by 5 bases and J by 4 bases, with 17 bases between them. Here the CDR3 reads CASSPGTQSPYGYTF. CDR3 nucleotide sequence: TGTGCCAGCAGTCCAGGGACTCAGAGTCCCTATGGCTACACCTTC.

This clone was detected only a few times. The V gene is TRBV7-9, the J gene TRBJ2-7; weak D call: TRBD1 (5 bases). This CDR3 is built from 14 residues. Trimming took off 3 bases at V and 5 bases at J, with 14 bases between the two ends. Germline V gene data show CDR1 as SEHNR and CDR2 as FQNEAQ (reference sequence). This CDR3 is CASSLSQGVHEQYF. The CDR3 DNA reads as TGTGCCAGCAGCTTGAGTCAGGGTGTTCACGAGCAGTACTTC. The full variable domain, in which reference TRBV7-9 and TRBJ2-7 provide the parts outside the CDR3, is DTGVSQNPRHKITKRGQNVTFRCDPISEHNRLYWYRQTLGQGPEFLTYFQNEAQLEKSRLLSDRFSAERPKGSFSTLEIQRTEQGDSAMYLCASSLSQGVHEQYFGPGTRLTVT.

J is TRBJ2-6 and V is TRBV3-1 (or the pseudogene TRBV3-2); D is possibly TRBD1 (5 bases). This CDR3 comprises 18 residues. The V gene lost 4 bases and the J gene lost 0 bases, with 16 bases spanning the gap. The germline gives CDR1 LGHDT, CDR2 YNNKEL (reference sequence). The CDR3 region is CASSPVPGQISGANVLTF. The CDR3 DNA reads as TGTGCCAGCAGCCCCGTCCCAGGACAAATCTCTGGGGCCAACGTCCTGACTTTC.

Here the CDR3 DNA reads TGTGCCAGCACAAGCGGGGGGACAATTCGGAACTCTGGGGCCAACGTCCTGACTTTC. Translation: CASTSGGTIRNSGANVLTF. This rearrangement joins TRBV21-1 to TRBJ2-6; whether TRBD2, the table's D call, matches the DNA was not checked. TRBV21-1 is designated a pseudogene. The CDR3 extends over 19 amino acids.

The CDR3 loop is CSASPFTDTQYF. The CDR3 DNA sequence: TGCAGTGCTAGTCCCTTCACAGATACGCAGTATTTT. The chain recombines TRBV20-1 with TRBJ2-3, with D hard to call. Trimming removed 3 bases at V and 2 bases at J, with 6 bases between. Germline CDR1 and CDR2: DFQATT and SNEGSKA (reference sequence). The CDR3 is 12 amino acids.

This clone has more than one count but fewer than ten. The chain employs TRBV9 and TRBJ2-7; 12 bases fit TRBD1. V lost 2 bases, J lost 3 bases, and 3 bases stayed unmatched. Germline lookup yields CDR1 SGDLS and CDR2 YYNGEE. The CDR3 spans 15 residues. This chain's CDR3 is CASSVGTGGYYEQYF. CDR3 DNA: TGTGCCAGCAGCGTGGGGACAGGGGGCTACTACGAGCAGTACTTC.

The CDR3 spells CASSTGQGATEAFF. The CDR3 coding sequence is TGTGCCAGCAGCACGGGACAGGGGGCCACTGAAGCTTTCTTT. The chain couples TRBV11-3 to TRBJ1-1; 12 bases are a match to TRBD1. The V and J ends lost 5 bases and 4 bases, in that order; junction bases with no gene match: 2. The CDR3 is 14 amino acids. Germline CDR1 and CDR2: SGHNT and YENEEA.

The chain couples TRBV27 to TRBJ1-2; D is perhaps TRBD1 (5 bases). This CDR3 comprises 13 residues. Germline V lookup: CDR1 MNHEY, CDR2 SMNVEV (reference sequence). V dropped 0 bases and J dropped 8 bases, with 10 bases sitting between them. The CDR3: CASSLSGGWGYTF. The CDR3 coding sequence is TGTGCCAGCAGTTTATCGGGGGGTTGGGGCTACACCTTC.

This clone was detected only once. This chain joins TRBV9 and TRBJ2-5; 7 bases match TRBD2. The CDR3 runs 15 residues. Germline CDR1 reads SGDLS; CDR2 reads YYNGEE. V lost 4 bases and J lost 4; bases outside the gene matches: 10. The CDR3 protein is CASSNQGGPRETQYF. The CDR3 DNA reads as TGTGCCAGCAGCAATCAGGGAGGGCCTCGAGAGACCCAGTACTTC.

V usage is TRBV6-5 and J usage is TRBJ1-2; D gene uncertain. The ends were cut back, 6 bases at V and 3 bases at J, with 11 bases in the middle. CDR3 length equals 13 residues. The germline V gene has CDR1 MNHEY and CDR2 SVGAGI. The CDR3 spells CASRRGADYGYTF. CDR3 DNA sequence: TGTGCCAGCAGACGCGGAGCCGACTATGGCTACACCTTC.

The chain joins TRBV28 to TRBJ1-2; D gene unclear. Germline V CDR1 and CDR2: MDHEN, SYDVKM. V lost 6 bases to trimming and J lost 5 bases, with 10 bases between them. The CDR3 covers 12 residues. The CDR3 reads CASRGRAYGYTF. The CDR3 DNA follows: TGTGCCAGCAGGGGCCGCGCTTATGGCTACACCTTC.

In its sample, this clone was seen a few times. The gene calls are TRBV7-9 and TRBJ1-1; the D gene is possibly TRBD1 (5 bases). CDR1 is SEHNR, CDR2 FQNEAQ, per germline (reference sequence). Deletions cut 4 bases from V and 11 bases from J, with 20 bases between. CDR3 length equals 14 residues. CDR3 residues: CASSSVPGSGGAFF. In DNA form, the CDR3 reads TGTGCCAGCAGCTCCGTCCCAGGGTCTGGGGGGGCTTTCTTT.

The CDR3, as DNA: TGTGCCAGCAGCTTAGCTTCTAGCGGCTCCTACGAGCAGTACTTC. It encodes CASSLASSGSYEQYF. The gene calls are TRBV7-3 and TRBJ2-7; 7 nucleotides match TRBD2. CDR3 length equals 15 residues. Trimming at V came to 2 bases and at J to 0 bases, leaving 4 bases not matched to a gene. Germline V gene data show CDR1 as SGHTA and CDR2 as FQGTGA.

The chain joins TRBV19 to TRBJ1-2; 7 bases agree with TRBD1. Unmatched junction bases numbered 10, after V lost 5 bases and J lost 4 bases. Germline assignment: CDR1 LNHDA and CDR2 SQIVND (reference sequence). The CDR3 is 15 amino acids. The CDR3 here is CASSSSRRQGYGYTF. CDR3 sequence (DNA): TGTGCCAGTAGTTCATCTCGGAGACAGGGCTATGGCTACACCTTC. The full variable domain, its missing parts supplied by reference TRBV19 and TRBJ1-2, is DGGITQSPKYLFRKEGQNVTLSCEQNLNHDAMYWYRQDPGQGLRLIYYSQIVNDFQKGDIAEGYSVSREKKESFPLTVTSAQKNPTAFYLCASSSSRRQGYGYTFGSGTRLTVV.

The chain employs TRBV4-3 and TRBJ1-1; D perhaps matches TRBD1 (5 bases). The V end lost 3 bases, the J end lost 1 base, and 9 bases lay between the germline ends. Germline CDR1 and CDR2: LGHNA and YSLEER. This CDR3 has 14 amino acids. The CDR3 sequence is CASSQFDRNTEAFF. The CDR3 DNA reads as TGCGCCAGCAGCCAGTTTGACAGGAACACTGAAGCTTTCTTT.

The rearrangement joins TRBV25-1 to TRBJ1-4; 9 bases align to TRBD1. V shed 7 bases and J 8 bases; nucleotides not matched to a gene: 14. The CDR3 loop spans 16 amino acids. Germline V gene sequence: CDR1 MGHDK, CDR2 SYGVNS. The CDR3 coding sequence is TGTGCCAGCACCACTAAACGGACAGGGGAGGGCGAAAAACTGTTTTTT. The encoded protein is CASTTKRTGEGEKLFF.